Below are 30 T cell receptor beta chains sequenced from a single sample in a study of response to subunit inactivated influenza vaccine. TCRdb re-analysed the RT-PCR reads in MiXCR, keeping a single row per CDR3 protein. The table has around 570,000 distinct CDR3 sequences, 11% seen once. This same sample was also part of a study on T cells expressing NK-cell markers. From that paper: UMIs were included in TCR beta cDNA generated by 5'RACE template switching.

The source material was PBMCs from blood, sampled on the day of vaccination. Every receptor here comes from a man aged 50 or older who received an inactivated influenza vaccine.

This clonotype was seen only a few times. The chain uses TRBV12-3 or TRBV12-4 and TRBJ2-3, with TRBD1 matching over 8 bases. The CDR3 has 15 residues. Trimming removed 7 bases from V and 4 bases from J; junction bases left unmatched: 10. CDR3 bases: TGTGCCAGCAATAGACAGGGGTACAGTGCAGATACGCAGTATTTT. It translates to CASNRQGYSADTQYF.

This clonotype was seen repeatedly, ten times or more. This chain links TRBV5-1 with TRBJ2-3; TRBD1 might be the D (5 bases). Germline-derived CDR1 and CDR2 are SGHRS and YFSETQ. The CDR3 covers 15 residues. With 2 bases removed from V and 0 bases from J, the gap between germline ends came to 10 bases. In DNA form, the CDR3 reads TGCGCCAGCAGCTTACGGCAGGGAAGCACAGATACGCAGTATTTT. Translating it yields CASSLRQGSTDTQYF.

J is TRBJ2-1 and V is TRBV6-1; 11 nucleotides align to TRBD2. The length of the CDR3 is 16 residues. J lost 5 bases, V lost 6 bases, and 9 bases had no gene match. The germline CDR1 and CDR2 sequences are MNHNS and SASEGT. In nucleotides, the CDR3 is TGTGCCAGCAGGGGTTCTAGCGGGAGGTCTAACAATGAGCAGTTCTTC. It codes for CASRGSSGRSNNEQFF.

A few counts support this clonotype. The chain employs TRBV5-1 and TRBJ2-1; D tentatively reads TRBD1 or TRBD2 (5 bases each). This CDR3 is 16 amino acids long. The germline V gene encodes CDR1 SGHRS and CDR2 YFSETQ. The V end was cut by 4 bases, the J end by 0 bases, with 14 bases between. Here the CDR3 reads CASSPGTQSSYNEQFF. The CDR3 DNA is TGCGCCAGCAGCCCCGGGACCCAGAGCTCCTACAATGAGCAGTTCTTC. The whole variable domain, remainder taken from reference TRBV5-1 and TRBJ2-1, is KAGVTQTPRYLIKTRGQQVTLSCSPISGHRSVSWYQQTPGQGLQFLFEYFSETQRNKGNFPGRFSGRQFSNSRSEMNVSTLELGDSALYLCASSPGTQSSYNEQFFGPGTRLTVL.

This clonotype was counted between two and nine times. The rearrangement joins TRBV12-3 or TRBV12-4 to TRBJ2-3; 13 positions match TRBD2. There are 14 residues in the CDR3. With 5 bases clipped from V and 8 bases from J, the junction kept 4 bases outside the gene matches. The CDR3: CASSRTSGGGTQYF. The CDR3 DNA is TGTGCCAGCAGTAGGACTAGCGGGGGAGGTACGCAGTATTTT.

This clonotype has just a few counts. CDR3 region: CASSPDRGLTEAFF. The CDR3 coding sequence is TGCGCCAGCAGCCCAGACAGGGGGCTCACTGAAGCTTTCTTT. The J gene is TRBJ1-1, the V gene TRBV4-3; the match to TRBD1 covers 10 bases. The length of the CDR3 is 14 residues. Germline V gives CDR1 LGHNA, CDR2 YSLEER. The trim removed 4 bases at V and 4 bases at J, leaving 3 bases unmatched.

In its sample, this clonotype was seen many times. The genes are TRBV5-6 and TRBJ2-5; the D gene is possibly TRBD2 (5 bases). Germline assignment: CDR1 SGHDT and CDR2 YYEEEE. V lost 1 base and J lost 5, with 9 bases in between. The CDR3 is made up of 13 amino acids. The CDR3 spells CASSLILAETQYF. The CDR3 DNA reads as TGTGCCAGCAGCTTGATTCTAGCTGAGACCCAGTACTTC.

This chain joins TRBV20-1 and TRBJ2-3, with a possible D match to TRBD2 (7 bases). With 0 bases removed from V and 2 bases from J, the gap between germline ends came to 15 bases. The germline CDR1 and CDR2 sequences are DFQATT and SNEGSKA (reference sequence). This CDR3 region has 16 residues. CDR3 sequence reads: CSAREAGAGATDTQYF. CDR3 DNA: TGCAGTGCTAGAGAGGCGGGGGCAGGGGCCACAGATACGCAGTATTTT.

This clonotype was detected only a few times. The chain has TRBV7-2 and TRBJ1-2; TRBD1 matches 8 bases. This CDR3 contains 17 residues. The trim removed 0 bases at V and 2 bases at J, leaving 8 bases unmatched. CDR1 and CDR2 (germline): SGHTA, FQGNSA. The CDR3 DNA reads as TGTGCCAGCAGCTTAGCGCCGGTGACAGGGGTAAACTATGGCTACACCTTC. It yields the protein CASSLAPVTGVNYGYTF.

V is TRBV5-5 and J is TRBJ2-7; TRBD1 is a possible D gene (5 bases). There are 15 residues in the CDR3. CDR1 and CDR2 (germline): SGHKS, YYEKEE (reference sequence). The V gene lost 0 bases and the J gene lost 2 bases, with 12 bases spanning the gap. The CDR3, as DNA: TGTGCCAGCAGCTTGGATCAGGGTTTTACCTACGAGCAGTACTTC. It encodes CASSLDQGFTYEQYF.

V is TRBV9 and J is TRBJ1-2; D is uncertain. CDR3 length equals 15 residues. V shed 3 bases and J shed 1 base, with 13 bases lying between them. Germline CDR1 reads SGDLS; CDR2 reads YYNGEE. CDR3 in DNA: TGTGCCAGCAGCGGTGATACGGCCTTTAACTATGGCTACACCTTC. It specifies CASSGDTAFNYGYTF. The variable domain in full, with the rest retrieved from reference TRBV9 and TRBJ1-2, is DSGVTQTPKHLITATGQRVTLRCSPRSGDLSVYWYQQSLDQGLQFLIQYYNGEERAKGNILERFSAQQFPDLHSELNLSSLELGDSALYFCASSGDTAFNYGYTFGSGTRLTVV.

There are a few counts of this clonotype. The chain couples TRBV6-1 to TRBJ2-7; 9 bases align to TRBD2. V trimming: 6 bases; J trimming: 3 bases; junction bases outside the gene matches: 6. The CDR3 spans 14 residues. Germline-derived CDR1 and CDR2 are MNHNS and SASEGT. The chain's CDR3 is CASRKRGENYEQYF. The CDR3 DNA follows: TGTGCCAGCAGGAAGCGGGGGGAGAACTACGAGCAGTACTTC.

The gene calls are TRBV10-1 and TRBJ2-3; TRBD2 is a possible D gene (5 bases). The germline V and J ends were trimmed by 9 bases and 5 bases, with 15 bases remaining between them. There are 13 residues in the CDR3. CDR1 is WNHNN and CDR2 is SYGVQD in the germline V gene (reference sequence). The CDR3 DNA reads as TGCGCCAGAGGTAGACTAAAGGGAGATACGCAGTATTTT. Amino acid sequence: CARGRLKGDTQYF.

Ten or more counts support this clonotype. The genes are TRBV12-3 or TRBV12-4 and TRBJ2-2, with 9 bases lining up with TRBD1. With 6 bases clipped from V and 3 bases from J, the junction kept 5 bases outside the gene matches. The CDR3 is made up of 15 amino acids. CDR3 DNA sequence: TGTGCCAGCAGCCAGGGACAGGGTTACACCGGGGAGCTGTTTTTT. Translating gives CASSQGQGYTGELFF.

This clonotype was detected many times. The gene calls are TRBV30 and TRBJ2-1; D ambiguous. Per the germline V gene, CDR1 is GTSNPN and CDR2 is SVGIG (reference sequence). The V end lost 4 bases, the J end lost 7 bases, and 14 bases lay between the germline ends. The CDR3 runs 13 residues. CDR3 coding DNA: TGTGCCTGGATAGGCCCCCCTAGAAATGAGCAGTTCTTC. Amino acid sequence: CAWIGPPRNEQFF. The full variable domain, in which reference TRBV30 and TRBJ2-1 provide the parts outside the CDR3, is SQTIHQWPATLVQPVGSPLSLECTVEGTSNPNLYWYRQAAGRGLQLLFYSVGIGQISSEVPQNLSASRPQDRQFILSSKKLLLSDSGFYLCAWIGPPRNEQFFGPGTRLTVL.

V gene TRBV7-2 combines with J gene TRBJ2-5, with 8 bases matching TRBD2. Unmatched junction bases numbered 7, after V lost 5 bases and J lost 5 bases. The CDR3 is made up of 14 amino acids. CDR1 is SGHTA and CDR2 is FQGNSA in the germline V gene. The CDR3 nucleotides are TGTGCCAGCAGCATTGGGACTAGTCGGGAGACCCAGTACTTC. It encodes CASSIGTSRETQYF. The full variable domain, in which reference TRBV7-2 and TRBJ2-5 provide the parts outside the CDR3, is GAGVSQSPSNKVTEKGKDVELRCDPISGHTALYWYRQSLGQGLEFLIYFQGNSAPDKSGLPSDRFSAERTGGSVSTLTIQRTQQEDSAVYLCASSIGTSRETQYFGPGTRLLVL.

This clonotype was observed many times. CDR3 bases: TGTGCCATCAGGGCGGCAGGGGGCAATCAGCCCCAGCATTTT. Its protein is CAIRAAGGNQPQHF. The chain has TRBV10-3 and TRBJ1-5; a weak D match, TRBD1 (6 bases). The germline CDR1 and CDR2 sequences are ENHRY and SYGVKD. The CDR3 totals 14 residues. V was shortened by 6 bases and J by 2 bases, with 11 bases between the two germline ends.

J is TRBJ2-1 and V is TRBV6-5; D unresolved. The CDR3 extends over 14 amino acids. Between the trimmed V and J ends, which lost 2 bases and 1 base, there was a span of 6 bases. In germline, CDR1 is MNHEY, CDR2 SVGAGI. CDR3 sequence reads: CASSYLGSYNEQFF. CDR3 bases: TGTGCCAGCAGTTACCTCGGATCCTACAATGAGCAGTTCTTC.

The chain combines TRBV4-2 with TRBJ2-1, with no clear D. This CDR3 spans 13 amino acids. Germline lookup yields CDR1 LGHNA and CDR2 YNFKEQ. Trimming shortened V by 0 bases and J by 6 bases, and 6 bases separated the two germline ends. CDR3 DNA sequence: TGTGCCAGCAGCCAAGAGCGAATCAATGAGCAGTTCTTC. Its translation is CASSQERINEQFF.

The chain carries TRBV30 and TRBJ1-5; 7 positions agree with TRBD1. V was pared by 3 bases and J by 2 bases, with 1 base of the junction left unmatched. CDR1 is GTSNPN and CDR2 is SVGIG in the germline V gene (reference sequence). CDR3 length: 13 amino acids. CDR3 residues: CAWSDRGNQPQHF. The CDR3, as DNA: TGTGCCTGGAGCGACAGGGGCAATCAGCCCCAGCATTTT. The variable domain in full, completed from reference TRBV30 and TRBJ1-5, reads SQTIHQWPATLVQPVGSPLSLECTVEGTSNPNLYWYRQAAGRGLQLLFYSVGIGQISSEVPQNLSASRPQDRQFILSSKKLLLSDSGFYLCAWSDRGNQPQHFGDGTRLSIL.

With respect to this clonotype: A much larger clone sits a single nucleotide away, making a read error possible. The chain couples TRBV28 to TRBJ2-7; D is uncertain. The CDR3 spans 11 residues. The germline gives CDR1 MDHEN, CDR2 SYDVKM. Trimming left V 6 bases short and J 2 bases short, with 5 bases between. The CDR3 reads CASRTTYEQYF. For the CDR3, the DNA is TGTGCCAGCAGAACCACCTACGAGCAGTACTTC.

The CDR3 loop is CSARVPSKQLGEQYF. The CDR3 DNA is TGCAGTGCTAGAGTCCCTAGTAAGCAGCTCGGCGAGCAGTACTTC. The rearrangement uses TRBV20-1 and TRBJ2-7; D uncertain. Germline CDR1 and CDR2: DFQATT and SNEGSKA (reference sequence). The CDR3 extends over 15 amino acids. Trimming cost V 1 base and J 6 bases, with 19 bases left between them.

This clonotype was counted only a few times. V usage is TRBV5-1 and J usage is TRBJ2-7; D is perhaps TRBD2 (6 bases). The V and J ends lost 0 bases and 0 bases respectively, with 19 bases between them. The length of the CDR3 is 18 residues. Per germline, CDR1 SGHRS and CDR2 YFSETQ. DNA of the CDR3: TGCGCCAGCAGCTTGGGTCCCGCGGCGGGAACTAGCTCCTACGAGCAGTACTTC. Its translation: CASSLGPAAGTSSYEQYF.

In its sample, this clonotype was seen a few times. V is TRBV10-2 and J is TRBJ1-2; TRBD1 might be the D (6 bases). The V gene lost 2 bases and the J gene lost 0 bases, with 13 bases spanning the gap. The CDR3 contains 16 residues. CDR1 and CDR2 from the germline V gene are WSHSY and SAAADI. CDR3 sequence: CASSEDRFFSNYGYTF. CDR3 nucleotides: TGCGCCAGCAGTGAGGACAGGTTTTTCTCTAACTATGGCTACACCTTC.

The CDR3 sequence: CASSSGQGGSSGSYEQYF. The DNA for the CDR3 is TGTGCCAGCAGTTCGGGACAGGGAGGTAGTAGCGGATCCTACGAGCAGTACTTC. The chain couples TRBV12-3 or TRBV12-4 to TRBJ2-7, with 9 positions matching TRBD1. The CDR3 sequence is 18 residues long. V gave up 4 bases and J gave up 1 base; unmatched junction bases: 14.

The CDR3 nucleotides are TGTGCCAGCAGTTTTAGCGGGAGCCGTCGGGATGAGCAGTTCTTC. Translation gives CASSFSGSRRDEQFF. This chain links TRBV28 with TRBJ2-1, with 9 bases identical to TRBD2. Trimming cost V 3 bases and J 8 bases; bases outside gene matches: 8. The CDR3 consists of 15 residues. Germline-derived CDR1 and CDR2 are MDHEN and SYDVKM.

This clonotype showed up just a few times. This chain connects TRBV6-5 to TRBJ2-1, with D possibly being TRBD2 (5 bases). The CDR3 runs 18 residues. Trimming shortened V by 4 bases and J by 0 bases, and 19 bases separated the two germline ends. The germline CDR1 and CDR2 sequences are MNHEY and SVGAGI. CDR3 region: CASSFRVFGVSSYNEQFF. CDR3 sequence (DNA): TGTGCCAGCAGTTTCCGGGTTTTCGGGGTAAGCTCCTACAATGAGCAGTTCTTC.

The sample holds one count of this clonotype. The chain joins TRBV7-6 to TRBJ2-1; 11 bases line up with TRBD1. This CDR3 contains 15 residues. With 1 base clipped from V and 11 bases from J, the junction kept 7 bases outside the gene matches. Germline V lookup: CDR1 SGHVS, CDR2 FNYEAQ. For the CDR3, the DNA is TGTGCCAGCAGCTTAGACCGGGACAGGGGGAATAAGCAGTTCTTC. It is translated as CASSLDRDRGNKQFF.

This clonotype was seen a handful of times. The chain carries TRBV2 and TRBJ2-7; possibly TRBD1 for D (5 bases). Germline CDR1 SNHLY, CDR2 FYNNEI. V lost 2 bases, J lost 3 bases, and 20 bases lay in between. CDR3 length: 17 amino acids. CDR3 region: CASSETLKGRKSYEQYF. The CDR3 DNA sequence: TGTGCCAGCAGTGAAACATTGAAGGGGCGCAAGAGCTACGAGCAGTACTTC.

This clonotype has at least ten counts. The chain combines TRBV7-2 with TRBJ2-3; D call uncertain. The V gene lost 1 base and the J gene lost 3 bases, with 8 bases spanning the gap. The CDR3 contains 14 residues. CDR1 is SGHTA and CDR2 is FQGNSA in the germline V gene. The CDR3 loop is CASSLGTETDTQYF. As DNA, the CDR3 is TGTGCCAGCAGCTTAGGCACAGAAACAGATACGCAGTATTTT.